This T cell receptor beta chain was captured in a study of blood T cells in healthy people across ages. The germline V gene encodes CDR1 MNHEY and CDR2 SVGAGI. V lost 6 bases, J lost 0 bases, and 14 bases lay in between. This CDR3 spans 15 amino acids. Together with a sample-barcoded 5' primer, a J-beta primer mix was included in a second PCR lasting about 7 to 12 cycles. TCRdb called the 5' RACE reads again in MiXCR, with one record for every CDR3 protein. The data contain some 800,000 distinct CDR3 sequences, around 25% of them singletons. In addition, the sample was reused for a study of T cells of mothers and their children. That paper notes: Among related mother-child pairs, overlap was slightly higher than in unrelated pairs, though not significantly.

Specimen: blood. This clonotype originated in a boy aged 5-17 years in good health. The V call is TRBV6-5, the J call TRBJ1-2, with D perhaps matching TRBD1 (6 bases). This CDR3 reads CASRGSQGANYGYTF. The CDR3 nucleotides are TGTGCCAGCAGGGGATCACAGGGTGCTAACTATGGCTACACCTTC.